These 4 T cell receptor beta chains came from one sample sequenced in a study of beta chain features in type 1 diabetes. Expressed TCRB transcripts were sequenced because the entire RNA isolate underwent reverse transcription. The assay was immunoSEQ multiplex PCR, and TCRdb's table has in-frame clones only and misses some. This sample carries hundreds of thousands of clones, about 12% of them seen once, and the ten largest clones take 0.015% to 0.02%. The sequencing sample was made of naive CD4+ T cells from blood. The receptors were sampled from a man younger than 35 in good health.

The count of this clone is one. This chain links TRBV6-5 with TRBJ2-7; no clear D. Germline CDR1 is MNHEY and CDR2 is SVGAGI. This CDR3 is built from 16 residues. V was pared by 2 bases and J by 3 bases, with 17 bases between. This CDR3 is CASSYGPPMGIYEQYF. Written as DNA, the CDR3 is TGTGCCAGCAGTTACGGCCCTCCAATGGGCATCTACGAGCAGTACTTC.

The rearrangement links TRBV4-3 to TRBJ2-3; D is possibly TRBD2 (5 bases). The V end lost 6 bases, the J end lost 5 bases, and 24 bases lay between the germline ends. The CDR3 consists of 17 residues. CDR1 and CDR2 from the germline V gene are LGHNA and YSLEER. CDR3 residues: CASSRFSGPGLGDTQYF. The CDR3 nucleotides read TGCGCCAGCAGTAGGTTCTCAGGTCCGGGGTTGGGAGATACGCAGTATTTT.

This chain joins TRBV28 and TRBJ2-5; 7 bases agree with TRBD1. V gave up 5 bases and J gave up 5 bases; unmatched junction bases: 14. Germline assignment: CDR1 MDHEN and CDR2 SYDVKM. The length of the CDR3 is 16 residues. The chain's CDR3 is CASSAPGQSNWETQYF. DNA for the CDR3: TGTGCCAGCAGTGCACCGGGACAGTCCAACTGGGAGACCCAGTACTTC. The full variable domain, in which reference TRBV28 and TRBJ2-5 provide the parts outside the CDR3, is DVKVTQSSRYLVKRTGEKVFLECVQDMDHENMFWYRQDPGLGLRLIYFSYDVKMKEKGDIPEGYSVSREKKERFSLILESASTNQTSMYLCASSAPGQSNWETQYFGPGTRLLVL.

In its sample, this clone was seen a few times. This chain connects TRBV29-1 to TRBJ2-3, with D tentatively TRBD2 (7 bases). The CDR3 length is 15 residues. Germline V gives CDR1 SQVTM, CDR2 ANQGSEA. Trimming removed 0 bases from V and 3 bases from J, with 13 bases in between. This chain's CDR3 is CSVEDGGGVTDTQYF. The DNA for the CDR3 is TGCAGCGTTGAAGATGGCGGGGGCGTAACAGATACGCAGTATTTT.